This T cell receptor beta chain is from a study of T cells in Graves' hyperthyroidism and ophthalmopathy. The wider study: The initial diagnosis was the point when peripheral blood was collected, ahead of any treatment. General observations from the study: Among thyroid clonotypes expanded above 0.001, most also appeared in blood.

The CDR3 sequence is 14 residues long. Germline values: CDR1 LNHDA, CDR2 SQIVND (reference sequence). Unmatched junction bases numbered 6, after V lost 5 bases and J lost 2 bases. This clonotype was recorded a few times. No antigen is known for it. Hyperthyroidism had been newly diagnosed in patients aged 18 to 65, and its duration was under 2 months. A patient was excluded if there was uncontrolled infection, other autoimmune disease, pregnancy or lactation. RNA transcripts gave rise to amplified TCR beta CDR3 regions. A first-round RT-PCR of the TCR CDR3 used the HTBI primer set. Via MiXCR, TCRdb re-called the multiplex PCR reads, giving one row per CDR3 protein. Of about 210,000 distinct CDR3 sequences in the sample, 15% to 20% were seen once.

This TCR was sampled from a man in his fifties with Graves' hyperthyroidism. The gene calls are TRBV19 and TRBJ2-7, with TRBD2 matching 7 bases. Sequenced material: blood. The CDR3 loop is CASSVASGPYEQYF. The CDR3 DNA sequence: TGTGCCAGTAGTGTTGCTAGCGGTCCCTACGAGCAGTACTTC.